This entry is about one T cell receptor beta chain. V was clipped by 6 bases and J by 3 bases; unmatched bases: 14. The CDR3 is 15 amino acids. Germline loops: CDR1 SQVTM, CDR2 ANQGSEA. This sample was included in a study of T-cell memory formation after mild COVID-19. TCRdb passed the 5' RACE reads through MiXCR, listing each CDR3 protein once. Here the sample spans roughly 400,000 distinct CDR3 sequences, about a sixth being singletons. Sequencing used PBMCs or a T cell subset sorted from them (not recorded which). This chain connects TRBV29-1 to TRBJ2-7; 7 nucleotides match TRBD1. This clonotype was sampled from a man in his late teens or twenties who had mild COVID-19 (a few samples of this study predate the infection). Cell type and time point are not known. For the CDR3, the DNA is TGCAGCGTCGAGGTGGACAGGCCAAGGGACTACGAGCAGTACTTC. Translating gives CSVEVDRPRDYEQYF.